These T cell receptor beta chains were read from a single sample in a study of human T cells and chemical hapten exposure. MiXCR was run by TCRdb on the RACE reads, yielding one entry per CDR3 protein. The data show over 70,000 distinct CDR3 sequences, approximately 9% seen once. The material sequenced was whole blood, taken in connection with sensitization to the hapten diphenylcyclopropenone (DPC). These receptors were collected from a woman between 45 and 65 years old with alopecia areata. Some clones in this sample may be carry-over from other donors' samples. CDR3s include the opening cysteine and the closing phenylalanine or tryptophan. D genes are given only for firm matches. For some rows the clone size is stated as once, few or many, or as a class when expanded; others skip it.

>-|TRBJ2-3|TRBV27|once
CASSYRFSDTQYF
TGTGCCAGCAGTTACAGGTTCTCAGATACGCAGTATTTT
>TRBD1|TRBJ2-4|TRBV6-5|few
CASSYTGTGDIQYF
TGTGCCAGCAGTTACACCGGGACAGGCGACATTCAGTACTTC
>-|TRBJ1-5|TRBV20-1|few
CSAIKTSNQPQNF
TGCAGTGCTATCAAGACGTCGAATCAGCCCCAGAATTTT
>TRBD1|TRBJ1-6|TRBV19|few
CASTGQGVNSPLHF
TGTGCCAGCACGGGACAGGGGGTTAATTCACCCCTCCACTTT
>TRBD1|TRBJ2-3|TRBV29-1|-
CSVEVVGDRGLTDTQYF
TGCAGCGTTGAGGTCGTGGGGGACAGGGGTCTCACAGATACGCAGTATTTT
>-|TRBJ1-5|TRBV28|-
CASSLRGRGIGQPQNF
TGTGCCAGCAGTTTAAGGGGTCGGGGTATCGGTCAGCCCCAGAATTTT
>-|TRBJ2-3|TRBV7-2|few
CASAVDGTRADTQYF
TGTGCCAGCGCCGTTGACGGGACTCGCGCAGATACGCAGTATTTT
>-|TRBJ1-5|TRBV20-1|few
CSARELEWQPQHF
TGCAGTGCTAGAGAACTGGAGTGGCAGCCCCAGCATTTT
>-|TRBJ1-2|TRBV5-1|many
CASSLGPTNYGYTF
TGCGCCAGCAGCTTGGGACCCACTAACTATGGCTACACCTTC
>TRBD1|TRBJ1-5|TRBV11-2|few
CASSGNRGASNQPQHF
TGTGCCAGCAGCGGCAACAGGGGAGCCAGCAATCAGCCCCAGCATTTT
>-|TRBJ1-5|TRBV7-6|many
CASSLYPREDQPQHF
TGTGCCAGCAGCTTATATCCCCGCGAGGATCAGCCCCAGCATTTT
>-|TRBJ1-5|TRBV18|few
CASSPTTGRNQPQHF
TGTGCCAGCTCACCGACAACAGGGCGCAATCAGCCCCAGCATTTT
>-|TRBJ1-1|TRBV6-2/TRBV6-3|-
CASSSPNTEAFF
TGTGCCAGCAGTTCTCCGAACACTGAAGCTTTCTTT
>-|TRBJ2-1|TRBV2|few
CASSNTGYNEQFF
TGTGCCAGCAGTAATACAGGCTACAATGAGCAGTTCTTC
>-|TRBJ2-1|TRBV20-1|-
CSARSLGNEQFF
TGCAGTGCTAGATCGTTAGGGAATGAGCAGTTCTTC
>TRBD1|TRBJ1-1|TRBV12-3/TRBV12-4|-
CASSLSPTGHTEAFF
TGTGCCAGCAGCCTGAGCCCGACAGGGCACACTGAAGCTTTCTTT
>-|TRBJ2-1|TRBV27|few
CASSPAGTIYNEQFF
TGTGCCAGCAGTCCGGCCGGGACGATCTACAATGAGCAGTTCTTC
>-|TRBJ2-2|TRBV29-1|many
CSVDPGRATGELFF
TGCAGCGTTGACCCGGGCAGGGCTACCGGGGAGCTGTTTTTT
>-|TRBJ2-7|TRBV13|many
CASSLGQEISYEQYF
TGTGCCAGCAGCTTAGGTCAGGAAATTTCCTACGAGCAGTACTTC
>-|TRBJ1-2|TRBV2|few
CASHLIRYGYTF
TGTGCCAGCCACTTAATCCGCTATGGCTACACCTTC
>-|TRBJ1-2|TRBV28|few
CASTGSNYGYTF
TGTGCCAGCACGGGGTCGAACTATGGCTACACCTTC
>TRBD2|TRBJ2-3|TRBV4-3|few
CASSQHPRTSGTDTQYF
TGCGCCAGCAGCCAACATCCCCGGACTAGCGGGACAGATACGCAGTATTTT
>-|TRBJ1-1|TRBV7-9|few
CASSADSLNTEAFF
TGTGCCAGCAGCGCGGACAGCTTGAACACTGAAGCTTTCTTT
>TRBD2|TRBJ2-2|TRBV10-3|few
CAITSGSVGELFF
TGTGCCATCACCAGCGGGAGCGTCGGGGAGCTGTTTTTT
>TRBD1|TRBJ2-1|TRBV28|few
CASIRTGGINEQFF
TGTGCCAGCATCCGGACAGGGGGCATCAATGAGCAGTTCTTC
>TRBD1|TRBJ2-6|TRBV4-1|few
CASSETGGAGANVLTF
TGCGCCAGCAGCGAAACAGGGGGAGCTGGGGCCAACGTCCTGACTTTC
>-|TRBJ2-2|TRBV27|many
CASSLRTGELFF
TGTGCCAGCAGTTTACGCACCGGGGAGCTGTTTTTT
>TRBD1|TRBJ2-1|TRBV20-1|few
CSARGETGINEQFF
TGCAGTGCCAGAGGCGAGACAGGGATAAATGAGCAGTTCTTC
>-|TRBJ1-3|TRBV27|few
CASSLDGVASGNTIYF
TGTGCCAGCAGCTTAGATGGGGTGGCCTCTGGAAACACCATATATTTT
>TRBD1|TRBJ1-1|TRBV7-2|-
CASSRHRGGNTEAFF
TGTGCCAGCAGTCGTCACAGGGGGGGGAACACTGAAGCTTTCTTT
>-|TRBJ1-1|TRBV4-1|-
CASSQKLIGVGTEAFF
TGCGCCAGCAGCCAGAAGTTAATAGGGGTCGGAACTGAAGCTTTCTTT
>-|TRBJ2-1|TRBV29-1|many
CSVEDPGRSSYNEQFF
TGCAGCGTTGAAGACCCTGGGAGGAGCTCCTACAATGAGCAGTTCTTC
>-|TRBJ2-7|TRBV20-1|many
CSATPTGRDEQYF
TGCAGTGCTACCCCAACAGGAAGGGACGAGCAGTACTTC
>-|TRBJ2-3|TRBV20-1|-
CSASGGAKDTQYF
TGCAGTGCTAGCGGGGGAGCCAAAGATACGCAGTATTTT
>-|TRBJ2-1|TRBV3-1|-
CASSPFRDLGHEQFF
TGTGCCAGCAGCCCTTTTAGAGACCTGGGCCATGAGCAGTTCTTC
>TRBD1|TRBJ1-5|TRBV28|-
CASSSFFEGALGNQPQHF
TGTGCCAGCAGTTCCTTCTTTGAGGGGGCATTGGGCAATCAGCCCCAGCATTTT
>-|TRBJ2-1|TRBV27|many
CASSFTGRNEQFF
TGTGCCAGCAGTTTTACAGGGCGGAATGAGCAGTTCTTC
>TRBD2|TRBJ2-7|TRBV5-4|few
CASSGGLAYEQYF
TGTGCCAGCAGCGGCGGACTAGCGTACGAGCAGTACTTC
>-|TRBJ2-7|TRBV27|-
CASSLSGPRIYEQYF
TGTGCCAGCAGTTTATCGGGTCCACGGATCTACGAGCAGTACTTC
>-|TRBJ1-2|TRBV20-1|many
CSANNPDLANYGYTF
TGCAGTGCTAATAATCCAGACTTAGCTAACTATGGCTACACCTTC
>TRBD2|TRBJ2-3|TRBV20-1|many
CSARPTSGGADTQYF
TGCAGTGCTAGGCCTACTAGCGGGGGGGCGGATACGCAGTATTTT
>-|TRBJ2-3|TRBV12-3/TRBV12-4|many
CASSFFGGQSDTQYF
TGTGCCAGCAGTTTCTTTGGGGGGCAGTCAGATACGCAGTATTTT
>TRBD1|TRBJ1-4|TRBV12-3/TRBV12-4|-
CASSYGTGEKLFF
TGTGCCAGCAGTTACGGGACAGGCGAAAAACTGTTTTTT
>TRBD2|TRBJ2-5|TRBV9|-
CASNKGREETQYF
TGTGCCAGCAACAAGGGGAGGGAAGAGACCCAGTACTTC
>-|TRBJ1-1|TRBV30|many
CAWSVQGQGTARRGNTEAFF
TGTGCCTGGAGTGTACAGGGTCAGGGGACCGCACGTCGGGGGAACACTGAAGCTTTCTTT
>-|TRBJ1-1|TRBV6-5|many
CASSTGPNTEAFF
TGTGCCAGCAGTACAGGTCCTAACACTGAAGCTTTCTTT
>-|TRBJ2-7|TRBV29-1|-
CSVEAEISGEQYF
TGCAGCGTTGAGGCAGAGATATCGGGTGAGCAGTACTTC
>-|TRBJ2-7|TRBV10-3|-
CAISESDEQYF
TGTGCCATCAGTGAGTCGGACGAGCAGTACTTC
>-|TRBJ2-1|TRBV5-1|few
CASSFGGSSYNEQFF
TGCGCCAGCAGCTTTGGGGGGTCCTCCTACAATGAGCAGTTCTTC
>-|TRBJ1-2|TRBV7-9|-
CASSFPGQNYGYTF
TGTGCCAGCAGCTTTCCGGGGCAGAACTATGGCTACACCTTC